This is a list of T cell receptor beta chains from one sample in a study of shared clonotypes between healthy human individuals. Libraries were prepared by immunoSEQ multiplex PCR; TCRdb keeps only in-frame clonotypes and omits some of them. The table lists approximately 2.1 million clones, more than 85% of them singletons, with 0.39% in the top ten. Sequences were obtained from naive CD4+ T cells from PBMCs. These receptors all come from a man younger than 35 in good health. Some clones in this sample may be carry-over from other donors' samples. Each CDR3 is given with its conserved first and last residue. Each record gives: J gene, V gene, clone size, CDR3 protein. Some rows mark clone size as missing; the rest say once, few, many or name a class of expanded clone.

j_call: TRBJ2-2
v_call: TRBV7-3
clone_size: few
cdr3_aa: CASSSSGANTGELFF

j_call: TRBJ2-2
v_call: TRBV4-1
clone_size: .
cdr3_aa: CASSQDRRGANTGELFF

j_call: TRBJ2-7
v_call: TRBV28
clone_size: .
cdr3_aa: CASSLYLSYEQYF

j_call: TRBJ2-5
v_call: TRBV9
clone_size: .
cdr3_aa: CASSVGQGQETQYF

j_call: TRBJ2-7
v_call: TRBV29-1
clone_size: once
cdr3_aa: CSVGGLAGGSSYEQYF

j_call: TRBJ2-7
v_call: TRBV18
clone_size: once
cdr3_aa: CASSPQGGKTYEQYF

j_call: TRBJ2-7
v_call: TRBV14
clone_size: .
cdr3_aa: CASSQGPAGYEQYF

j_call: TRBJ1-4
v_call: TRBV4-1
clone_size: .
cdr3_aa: CASSQDPRQLFF

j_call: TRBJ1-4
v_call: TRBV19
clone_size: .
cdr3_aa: CASSTVGPVKMFF

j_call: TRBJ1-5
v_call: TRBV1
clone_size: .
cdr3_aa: CTPGGLGKNQPQHF

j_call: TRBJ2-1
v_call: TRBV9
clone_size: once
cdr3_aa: CASSVRHEGSGNEQFF

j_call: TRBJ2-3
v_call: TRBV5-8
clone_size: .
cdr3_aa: CASSAGSPSRYF

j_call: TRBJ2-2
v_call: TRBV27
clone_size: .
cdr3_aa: CASSPRWAGELFF

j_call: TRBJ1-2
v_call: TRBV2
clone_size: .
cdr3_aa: CASSEIAFYGYTF

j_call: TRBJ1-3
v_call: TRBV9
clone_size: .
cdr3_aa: CASSGTGTAGNTIYF

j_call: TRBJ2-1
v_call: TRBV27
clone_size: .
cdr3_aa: CACNPKLAEQFF

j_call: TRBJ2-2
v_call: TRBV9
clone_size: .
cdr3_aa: CASSVYVTNTGELFF

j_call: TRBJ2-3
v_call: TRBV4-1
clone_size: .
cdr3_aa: CASSQGRSGRSTDTQYF